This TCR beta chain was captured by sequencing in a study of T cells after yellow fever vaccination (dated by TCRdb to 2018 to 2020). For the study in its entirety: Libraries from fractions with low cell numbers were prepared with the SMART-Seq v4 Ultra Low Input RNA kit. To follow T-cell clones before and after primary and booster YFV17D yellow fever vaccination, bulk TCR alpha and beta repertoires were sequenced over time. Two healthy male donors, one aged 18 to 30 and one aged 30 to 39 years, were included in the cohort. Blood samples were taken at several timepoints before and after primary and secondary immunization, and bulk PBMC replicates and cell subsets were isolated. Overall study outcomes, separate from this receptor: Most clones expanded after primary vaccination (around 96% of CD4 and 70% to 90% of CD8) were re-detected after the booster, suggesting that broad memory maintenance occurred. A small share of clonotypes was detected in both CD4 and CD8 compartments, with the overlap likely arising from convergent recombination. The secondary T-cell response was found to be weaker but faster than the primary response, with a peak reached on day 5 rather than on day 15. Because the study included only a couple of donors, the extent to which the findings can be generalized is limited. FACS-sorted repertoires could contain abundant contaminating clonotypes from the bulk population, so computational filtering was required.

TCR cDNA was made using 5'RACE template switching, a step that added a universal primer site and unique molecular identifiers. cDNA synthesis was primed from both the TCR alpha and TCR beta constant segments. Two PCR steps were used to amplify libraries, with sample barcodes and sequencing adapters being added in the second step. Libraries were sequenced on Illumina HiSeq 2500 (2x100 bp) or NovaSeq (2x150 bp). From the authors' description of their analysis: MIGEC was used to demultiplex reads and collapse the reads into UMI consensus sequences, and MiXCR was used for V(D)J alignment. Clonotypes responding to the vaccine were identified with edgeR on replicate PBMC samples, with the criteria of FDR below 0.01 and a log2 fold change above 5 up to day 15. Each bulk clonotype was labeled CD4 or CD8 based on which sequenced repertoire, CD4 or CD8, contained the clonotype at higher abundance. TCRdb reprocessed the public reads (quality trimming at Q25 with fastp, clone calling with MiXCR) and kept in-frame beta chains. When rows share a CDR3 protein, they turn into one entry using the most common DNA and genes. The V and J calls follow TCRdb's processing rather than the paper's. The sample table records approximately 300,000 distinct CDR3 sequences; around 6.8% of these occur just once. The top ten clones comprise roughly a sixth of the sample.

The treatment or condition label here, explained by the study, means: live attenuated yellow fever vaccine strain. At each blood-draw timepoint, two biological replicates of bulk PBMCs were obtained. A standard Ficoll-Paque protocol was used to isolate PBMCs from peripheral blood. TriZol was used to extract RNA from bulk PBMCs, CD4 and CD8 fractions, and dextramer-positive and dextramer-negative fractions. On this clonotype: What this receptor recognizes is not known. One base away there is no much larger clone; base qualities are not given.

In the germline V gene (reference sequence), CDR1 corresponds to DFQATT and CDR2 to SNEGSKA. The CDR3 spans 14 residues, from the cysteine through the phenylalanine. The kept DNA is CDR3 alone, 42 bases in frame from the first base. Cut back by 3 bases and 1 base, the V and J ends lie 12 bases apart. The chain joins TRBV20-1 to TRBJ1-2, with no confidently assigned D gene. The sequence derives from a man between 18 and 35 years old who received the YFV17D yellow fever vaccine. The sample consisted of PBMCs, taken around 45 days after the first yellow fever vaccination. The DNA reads TGCAGTGCTAGCGGGGAGGGCAGTAACTATGGCTACACCTTC. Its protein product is CSASGEGSNYGYTF.